These 24 T cell receptor beta chains came from one sample sequenced in a study of T cell responses to AZD1222 COVID-19 vaccine. Generated by immunoSEQ multiplex PCR, the TCRdb table keeps only in-frame clones and is missing some. The sample has about 200,000 clones; around 88% are singletons. Sequenced material: peripheral blood, taken on day 0 of AZD1222 vaccination. Receptors were obtained from an adult in good health.

The sample holds one count of this clone. V and J are TRBV7-3 and TRBJ2-2, with 14 nucleotides matching TRBD2. The CDR3 spans 16 residues. CDR1 is SGHTA and CDR2 is FQGTGA in the germline V gene. After removal of 3 bases from V and 4 bases from J, the junction contained 1 base not matched to a gene. This CDR3 is CASSFGTSGGTGELFF. The CDR3 nucleotides are TGTGCCAGCAGCTTTGGGACTAGCGGGGGCACCGGGGAGCTGTTTTTT.

This chain links TRBV10-1 with TRBJ1-1; D is unresolved. This CDR3 spans 14 amino acids. The ends were cut back, 0 bases at V and 4 bases at J, with 9 bases in the middle. Looked up from germline, CDR1 is WNHNN and CDR2 is SYGVQD (reference sequence). CDR3 loop: CASSESVVGTEAFF. The CDR3 nucleotides read TGCGCCAGCAGTGAGTCGGTAGTAGGCACTGAAGCTTTCTTT.

The chain combines TRBV7-9 with TRBJ2-5; D gene ambiguous. Trimming shortened V by 1 base and J by 2 bases, and 8 bases separated the two germline ends. Germline CDR1 SEHNR, CDR2 FQNEAQ (reference sequence). The CDR3 runs to 14 residues. The CDR3 DNA follows: TGTGCCAGCAGCTTAGATATGGGGCAAGAGACCCAGTACTTC. The encoded protein is CASSLDMGQETQYF.

This clone has just one count. J is TRBJ2-5 and V is TRBV6-1; 8 bases are shared with TRBD1. Per germline, CDR1 MNHNS and CDR2 SASEGT. V was clipped by 2 bases and J by 7 bases; unmatched bases: 9. CDR3 size: 15 residues. The DNA of the CDR3 is TGTGCCAGCAGTGAAACAGGGGGGCTACGTGGGACCCAGTACTTC. Its protein is CASSETGGLRGTQYF.

This chain uses TRBV6-4 with TRBJ2-3, with TRBD2 matching 8 bases. From germline, CDR1 is MRHNA and CDR2 SNTAGT. The CDR3 spans 15 residues. V dropped 6 bases and J dropped 0; count of bases not matched to a gene: 5. CDR3 in amino acids: CASRPTSDSTDTQYF. Written as DNA, the CDR3 is TGTGCCAGCAGGCCGACTAGCGATAGCACAGATACGCAGTATTTT.

The chain uses TRBV5-1 and TRBJ2-2; 10 nucleotides agree with TRBD1. Germline trimming cut 5 bases from V and 6 bases from J; bases unmatched to any gene: 10. The germline gives CDR1 SGHRS, CDR2 YFSETQ. CDR3 size: 16 residues. CDR3 in amino acids: CASRSTGGRSAGELFF. Here the CDR3 DNA reads TGCGCCAGCAGATCGACAGGGGGCCGTTCGGCCGGGGAGCTGTTTTTT. Using reference TRBV5-1 and TRBJ2-2 for the parts outside the CDR3, the full variable domain is KAGVTQTPRYLIKTRGQQVTLSCSPISGHRSVSWYQQTPGQGLQFLFEYFSETQRNKGNFPGRFSGRQFSNSRSEMNVSTLELGDSALYLCASRSTGGRSAGELFFGEGSRLTVL.

The genes are TRBV30 and TRBJ2-2; D unresolved. Per the germline V gene, CDR1 is GTSNPN and CDR2 is SVGIG (reference sequence). V lost 3 bases, J lost 3 bases, and 8 bases lay in between. This CDR3 is 13 amino acids long. The CDR3 region is CAWRWGDTGELFF. For the CDR3, the DNA is TGTGCCTGGAGGTGGGGTGACACCGGGGAGCTGTTTTTT. Looking up the rest from reference TRBV30 and TRBJ2-2 gives the full variable domain: SQTIHQWPATLVQPVGSPLSLECTVEGTSNPNLYWYRQAAGRGLQLLFYSVGIGQISSEVPQNLSASRPQDRQFILSSKKLLLSDSGFYLCAWRWGDTGELFFGEGSRLTVL.

The V call is TRBV7-9, the J call TRBJ1-2; D unclear. Germline V CDR1 and CDR2: SEHNR, FQNEAQ (reference sequence). CDR3 size: 11 residues. With 1 base removed from V and 13 bases from J, the gap between germline ends came to 10 bases. DNA of the CDR3: TGTGCCAGCAGCTTAGAGGTGGGGTCCACCTTC. Residues: CASSLEVGSTF.

The chain uses TRBV5-1 and TRBJ2-3, with D perhaps assigned TRBD1 or TRBD2 (6 bases each). Trimming removed 4 bases at V and 4 bases at J, with 16 bases between. CDR3 length: 15 amino acids. Per the germline V gene, CDR1 is SGHRS and CDR2 is YFSETQ. The CDR3 here is CASSRGLGGADTQYF. DNA for the CDR3: TGCGCCAGCAGCCGGGGGCTGGGAGGAGCAGATACGCAGTATTTT.

This chain links TRBV28 with TRBJ1-4; a possible D gene is TRBD1 (5 bases). There are 14 residues in the CDR3. Per germline, CDR1 MDHEN and CDR2 SYDVKM. V was pared by 6 bases and J by 3 bases, with 11 bases between. CDR3 loop: CASSRGGSNEKLFF. The DNA of the CDR3 is TGTGCCAGCAGCCGGGGGGGTTCTAATGAAAAACTGTTTTTT.

This clone was seen a handful of times. The chain carries TRBV27 and TRBJ1-5; no firm D call. V was clipped by 6 bases and J by 6 bases, with 9 bases between them. The germline V gene encodes CDR1 MNHEY and CDR2 SMNVEV (reference sequence). The CDR3 consists of 12 residues. The CDR3 coding sequence is TGTGCCAGCAGGACGGGTCTTCAGCCCCAGCATTTT. As protein: CASRTGLQPQHF.

This chain joins TRBV11-2 and TRBJ2-5; a possible D gene is TRBD2 (6 bases). With 1 base removed from V and 1 base from J, the gap between germline ends came to 16 bases. CDR3 size: 17 residues. CDR1 and CDR2 (germline): SGHAT, FQNNGV. CDR3 nucleotide sequence: TGTGCCAGCAGCTTAGGGTCCTTTGGGGAGGTCCAAGAGACCCAGTACTTC. Amino acid sequence: CASSLGSFGEVQETQYF.

This clone was seen just once. The chain uses TRBV6-2 or TRBV6-3 and TRBJ2-3, with D possibly matching TRBD2 (6 bases). The V end lost 2 bases, the J end lost 5 bases, and 14 bases lay between the germline ends. Germline CDR1 and CDR2: MNHEY and SVGEGT. This CDR3 is 15 amino acids long. For the CDR3, the DNA is TGTGCCAGCAGTTACGTTCGCGGAGCGGGAGATACGCAGTATTTT. Amino acid sequence: CASSYVRGAGDTQYF.

In the case of this clone: The junction differs from germline at one of its ends, possibly a read error. The chain couples TRBV9 to TRBJ1-5; tentatively, D is TRBD1 (6 bases). Per germline, CDR1 SGDLS and CDR2 YYNGEE. This CDR3 has 15 amino acids. The CDR3 DNA is TGTGCCAGCAGCGTAGGAACAGGGCGCAATGAGCCCCAGCATTTT. This translates into CASSVGTGRNEPQHF.

This chain links TRBV19 with TRBJ2-3, with D perhaps TRBD1 (6 bases). The CDR3 totals 14 residues. The V gene lost 2 bases and the J gene lost 3 bases, with 9 bases spanning the gap. Looked up from germline, CDR1 is LNHDA and CDR2 is SQIVND (reference sequence). CDR3 protein: CASSIRQGTDTQYF. In DNA, the CDR3 is TGTGCCAGTAGTATACGGCAGGGGACAGATACGCAGTATTTT.

In regard to this clone: Germline and junction disagree at one end, which may indicate a read error. This chain uses TRBV7-3 with TRBJ1-3; a weak D match, TRBD1 (5 bases). The germline CDR1 and CDR2 sequences are SGHTA and FQGTGA. This CDR3 has 13 amino acids. Here the CDR3 reads CASTLPGLNTIYF. The CDR3 DNA reads as TGTGCCAGCACCTTACCAGGGTTGAACACCATATATTTT.

The chain combines TRBV10-3 with TRBJ1-2; 10 bases are a match to TRBD1. The CDR3 loop spans 16 amino acids. Germline-derived CDR1 and CDR2 are ENHRY and SYGVKD. After removal of 4 bases from V and 8 bases from J, the junction contained 13 bases not matched to a gene. The DNA of the CDR3 is TGTGCCATCAGTGCGCATTCCACGGGACAGGGGAGCGGCTACACCTTC. Translating gives CAISAHSTGQGSGYTF.

The rearrangement links TRBV6-5 to TRBJ2-5; D ambiguous. This CDR3 spans 16 amino acids. Germline V gives CDR1 MNHEY, CDR2 SVGAGI. Deletions cut 1 base from V and 4 bases from J, with 16 bases between. CDR3 bases: TGTGCCAGCAGTTACTTACCCTTAGCAACCCGAGAGACCCAGTACTTC. Its translation is CASSYLPLATRETQYF.

The chain combines TRBV28 with TRBJ1-2; tentative D call: TRBD1 (5 bases). V lost 6 bases, J lost 2 bases, and 10 bases lay in between. The CDR3 consists of 13 residues. The germline gives CDR1 MDHEN, CDR2 SYDVKM. Here the CDR3 DNA reads TGTGCCAGCAGATCCCGGGACAACTATGGCTACACCTTC. It encodes CASRSRDNYGYTF.

J is TRBJ1-2 and V is TRBV19; D is ambiguous. V shed 3 bases and J shed 3 bases, with 5 bases lying between them. CDR1 and CDR2 (germline): LNHDA, SQIVND (reference sequence). CDR3 length: 12 residues. CDR3 amino acids: CASSIGDYGYTF. In DNA, the CDR3 is TGTGCCAGTAGTATCGGAGACTATGGCTACACCTTC.

This clone has just a few counts. The V call is TRBV3-1 (or the pseudogene TRBV3-2), the J call TRBJ1-2, with 7 bases matching TRBD1. J gave up 8 bases and V 4 bases, and 13 bases lay outside the gene matches. The germline CDR1 and CDR2 sequences are LGHDT and YNNKEL (reference sequence). This CDR3 spans 15 amino acids. The CDR3 DNA reads as TGTGCCAGCAGCCCGCTACACAAGGGGGCGGCGGGCTACACCTTC. This sequence encodes CASSPLHKGAAGYTF.

The chain couples TRBV29-1 to TRBJ1-3; possible D gene TRBD1, 5 bases. Deletions cut 6 bases from V and 3 bases from J, with 12 bases between. The germline V gene encodes CDR1 SQVTM and CDR2 ANQGSEA. The CDR3 runs to 13 residues. CDR3: CSVQGFVGNTIYF. CDR3 coding DNA: TGCAGCGTCCAGGGTTTCGTTGGAAACACCATATATTTT.

The gene calls are TRBV6-2 or TRBV6-3 and TRBJ2-3; tentatively, D is TRBD1 (5 bases). There are 16 residues in the CDR3. Germline assignment: CDR1 MNHEY and CDR2 SVGEGT. Deletions cut 2 bases from V and 2 bases from J, with 14 bases between. CDR3 sequence (DNA): TGTGCCAGCAGTTACCATAGGCAGGGCCCCACAGATACGCAGTATTTT. Residues: CASSYHRQGPTDTQYF.

The chain employs TRBV7-9 and TRBJ2-7, with D perhaps TRBD2 (6 bases). Trimming pared 2 bases from V and 5 bases from J, leaving 19 bases between. The CDR3 is made up of 16 amino acids. The germline CDR1 and CDR2 sequences are SEHNR and FQNEAQ (reference sequence). CDR3 amino acids: CASSLLGTLFFDEQYF. The CDR3 DNA reads as TGTGCCAGCAGCTTACTCGGGACTCTCTTTTTCGACGAGCAGTACTTC.